Only one count was recorded for the clone carrying this T cell receptor beta chain. Repertoires were generated with immunoSEQ multiplex PCR, while TCRdb's copy carries only in-frame clones and drops some. The table includes roughly 2.5 million clones, 90% to 95% detected once. This entry comes from a study of shared clonotypes between healthy human individuals. Germline V CDR1 and CDR2: LGHNA, YSLEER. Unmatched junction bases numbered 5, after V lost 0 bases and J lost 4 bases. The CDR3 is made up of 17 amino acids. Sequencing input: naive CD4+ T cells sorted from blood. Subset indicated: CD45RA+ positively selected. The TCR comes from a man in his late teens or twenties in good health. The chain employs TRBV4-3 and TRBJ2-3; TRBD2 aligns across 12 bases. This chain's CDR3 is CASSQDKGLAGADTQYF. CDR3 nucleotides: TGCGCCAGCAGCCAAGATAAGGGACTAGCGGGTGCAGATACGCAGTATTTT.